This entry features one T cell receptor (beta chain) sequence. The antigen it binds to is not known. Base quality data are lacking; no much larger clone is found one base away. The CDR3 contains 14 residues, cysteine and phenylalanine counted. Only the CDR3 part of the read is kept: 42 bases, read in frame from the first base. Looking up the germline V gene yields CDR1 MDHEN and CDR2 SYDVKM. V is clipped by 6 bases and J by 3 bases, and the sequence between their germline boundaries is 14 bases long. The data were obtained in a study of cytomegalovirus exposure and HLA in healthy donors (dated by TCRdb to 2017 to 2019). As for the study more broadly: An earlier analysis of approximately 600 of the donors reported approximately 300 Gb of sequence data and some 120 million unique TCR beta sequences from about 200 million T cells. The study aimed to test whether cataloging public T cell receptors could reveal signatures of past pathogen exposure. The T cell repertoires of 550 to 850 subjects were profiled by immunosequencing and related to cytomegalovirus serostatus. Donor age, sex, ethnicity and CMV serostatus were collected together with the repertoire data. Both class I and class II loci were covered by HLA typing, at four-digit resolution. A later analysis re-analyzed previously published TCR beta repertoires from 666 donors and added high-resolution HLA genotyping to study TCR occurrence patterns. Typing coverage differed by locus: A, B, C, DRB1 and DQB1 were typed in about 620-630 donors, DQA1 in roughly 500, DPA1 in 600 to 610, and DPB1 in approximately 450. Of the 350 to 450 genotyped donors, roughly 85% fell in the genetic ancestry cluster associated with self-reported Caucasian donors. The later analysis used no new phenotypic data to find candidate immune exposures, relying instead on TCR beta sequences and their occurrence across donors. In an earlier analysis of about 590 of the donors, high-throughput TCR beta sequencing was used to judge whether each TCR beta V gene segment behaved as functional or pseudogenic. Roughly 5 DR-DQ haplotypes were treated as single units for association and clustering because of strong linkage in the cohort. All discovery cohort repertoires had been generated using a single sequencing platform. High-throughput TCR immunosequencing, statistical association of individual TCRs with disease status, and machine learning were combined to predict cytomegalovirus infection status. Among about 370 genotyped donors of the cohort, an average of approximately 240,000 unique TCR beta nucleotide sequences was sequenced per donor, of which 15% to 20% were non-productive. Approximately 300 gigabases of sequencing data and around 85 million unique TCR sequences made up an early release that covered several hundred HLA-typed donors. Genome-wide SNP genotypes for about three fifths of the 666 donors were used in a later genetic analysis, which treated that subset as a discovery cohort. Besides the first cohort of hundreds of subjects, a separate validation cohort made up of 120 or so different subjects was used. Results the study describes overall, beyond this receptor: Strong co-occurrence of HLA alleles, especially DR and DQ, made assigning TCR associations to individual alleles difficult. Because counts were too low, fewer than 20 rarely observed V segments, including chromosome 9 orphons, were excluded from the earlier analysis of fewer than 650 of the donors. In vitro tests confirmed that a few of the cytomegalovirus-associated TCR beta chains recognize cytomegalovirus antigens. Because HLA typing was missing for some donors at each locus, association tests included only the typed subset. In a later analysis, most CMV-associated TCR beta chains were found to appear HLA-restricted, with HLA associations seemingly driven largely by CMV exposure. Some IMGT-functional V segments, including TRBV6-2 and TRBV6-3, could not be told apart with the 87-base-pair reads, so those segments were excluded. Several of the top co-occurrence clusters appeared to be linked to parvovirus B19, influenza, CMV and Epstein-Barr virus, according to a later analysis. In both the original and validation cohorts, the classifier was reported to diagnose cytomegalovirus status with high specificity and sensitivity. Sequencing depth was assumed to be roughly uniform across donors in the presence/absence analyses, though that assumption may not hold. A further reported finding was that TCR beta sequences accurately predicted the HLA-A and HLA-B alleles for most subjects in the first cohort. A later genetic analysis associated a missense DCLRE1C variant with V-gene and J-gene trimming of TCR beta chains, and an independent cohort replicated the association. A cluster of highly shared sequence variants was judged likely to represent a technical artifact of the sequencing pipeline. Correlated functional status among segregating V segments might reflect linkage disequilibrium, but an unknown experimental factor could not be ruled out. Immune exposure information for the cohort was limited to CMV serostatus. Only TCR beta chains were sequenced in this cohort, and the absence of alpha or paired-chain data limited detectable features. The authors suggested that the approach could potentially be extended to other disease states and immunological phenotypes. Across donors, most TCR sequences were observed very rarely, whereas some public TCRs were present in many individuals. According to a later analysis, TCR association rates differed among HLA loci, with DRB1 alleles showing the most associated TCRs and HLA-C alleles showing the fewest. In a later analysis, 15,000 to 20,000 TCR beta sequences were associated with specific HLA alleles at a false discovery rate of 0.05. A later genetic analysis reported fewer N-insertions in productive TCRs among donors in an Asian-associated ancestry cluster than the roughly 700-donor mean. An earlier analysis of approximately 530 of the donors showed that most TCR beta V segments appeared in productive rearrangements either about 90% or about 30% of the time, which broadly matched IMGT annotations. A later analysis found that HLA-associated TCR beta chains were more clonally expanded and had lower generation probabilities than equally common non-associated chains. The study gave a list of roughly 150 TCR beta chains associated with cytomegalovirus.

In total, roughly 670 healthy bone marrow donors made up the cohort. Cohort members were all nominally healthy when sampled, although unrecorded immune exposures were likely present. The donor was CMV seronegative and was included in the group of several hundred seronegative cohort members. A peripheral blood sample was provided by each donor, and peripheral blood mononuclear cells were used for TCR beta sequencing. The Qiagen DNeasy Blood Extraction Kit was used to extract genomic DNA from the blood cell samples. The library was built by means of the immunoSEQ multiplex PCR assay. The multiplex PCR relied on a mix of 60 forward primers for TCR Vbeta segments and 13 reverse primers for TCR Jbeta segments. Amplification of the CDR3 region of rearranged TCR beta genes was performed with a multiplex PCR assay on genomic DNA. The amplified TCR beta libraries were sequenced on the Illumina HiSeq System as 87-base-pair reads. As for how the authors treated the data: A later analysis counted some 80 million unique TCR beta chains across the 650 to 700 repertoires, and around 9.9 million of these chains were shared by at least two donors. A nearest-neighbor algorithm error-corrected the raw reads and collapsed the reads into unique sequences, merging closely related sequences to remove PCR and sequencing errors. CDR3 sequences were aligned to IMGT reference sequences to assign V, D and J gene segments. For a sequence to be retained, a match of at least six nucleotides was required to both a V gene segment and a J gene segment. Rearrangements were classified as productive when the CDR3 lacked stop codons and remained in frame with V and J, and all other rearrangements were classified as non-productive. CDR3 was defined according to IMGT convention as the region running from the second conserved V-encoded cysteine to the conserved J-encoded phenylalanine. The earlier analysis of about 640 of the donors excluded any sequence lacking an unambiguous match to a single V gene segment. An earlier analysis of a few hundred of the donors called V segments functional above 56.7% productive rearrangements and segregating when the between-donor standard deviation exceeded 5%. A statistical classification framework was built to diagnose cytomegalovirus status from the catalog of TCR beta chain sequences. In a later analysis, V and J genes were assigned by comparing TCR nucleotide sequences against IMGT/GENE-DB human TR gene sequences. A later analysis assigned CDR3 sequences and most-parsimonious VDJ recombination scenarios with the TCRdist pipeline. In a later analysis, every TCR beta chain was defined by the combination of its CDR3 amino acid sequence and its V-gene family, and reads without a unique V-gene family were dropped. In a later analysis, 500 to 650 highly shared, low-generation-probability nucleotide sequences were removed to address suspected cross-contamination and a sequencing artifact. A later analysis calculated a clonal expansion index for each public chain from normalized within-repertoire ranks of inferred template counts. A later analysis computed generation probabilities with a VDJ recombination model fitted to out-of-frame rearrangements, and checked the results against IGoR. A later analysis scored TCR-TCR, TCR-HLA and TCR-CMV co-occurrence with hypergeometric tests, applying a repertoire-size bias correction to TCR pairs. False discovery rates were estimated in a later analysis by permuting HLA or CMV assignments 20 times. In a later analysis, co-occurring TCRs were grouped with DBSCAN, and TCRdist sequence similarity was added when clustering was performed within HLA-allele-positive subsets. Repertoires with fewer than 30,000 or more than 120,000 public chains, plus five repertoires with anomalous nucleotide sharing, were excluded from co-occurrence clustering. The immuneACCESS repertoire file appears here via TCRdb, limited to in-frame rearrangements. These files lack a portion of the clones; in checked studies, under half of the deficit traces to unresolved V genes, and the cause of the others is not known. V and J calls and clone size are given by that table; D and trimming were obtained from the DNA. The sample includes 200,000 to 250,000 clones, with roughly 89% observed a single time. Approximately 1% of the sample is held by the ten biggest clonotypes.

The chain is made from TRBV28 and TRBJ1-1, with a tentative D gene TRBD1 over 6 matching bases. Sequenced input: PBMCs. The source is a young woman in good health and CMV-seronegative. CDR3 loop: CASRGGPPYTEAFF. The sequence in DNA is TGTGCCAGCAGGGGGGGGCCACCATACACTGAAGCTTTCTTT.